This T cell receptor (beta chain) appears in the sequencing data of a study of tumor-infiltrating lymphocytes in primary liver carcinoma. Study-level findings and limits: Pairs of tumor regions overlapped more than tumor-adjacent and tumor-blood pairs did.

Unsorted bulk tissue, about 20-32 mg of it, served as the source for co-extraction of RNA and DNA. From around 500 ng of total RNA, TCR beta-specific cDNA was reverse-transcribed using a constant-region primer. The TCR beta library was amplified through three nested multiplex PCR rounds in a modified ARM-PCR procedure. The opening two PCR rounds, around 11 cycles each, paired TRBV1-TRBV30 forward primers with a C-beta reverse primer. TCRdb redid the calling of the multiplex PCR reads with MiXCR, one entry per CDR3 protein. Of under 85,000 distinct CDR3 sequences listed, 60% to 75% were seen once; the top ten hold roughly a fifth. To note about this clonotype: What it recognizes is unknown.

V shed 7 bases and J shed 0 bases, with 10 bases lying between them. Looked up from germline, CDR1 is SGHRS and CDR2 is YFSETQ. The CDR3 totals 14 residues. The specimen sequenced was liver tumor tissue from sampling region 1. This sample's subset: tumor region T1, superior pole. This chain links TRBV5-1 with TRBJ1-4; D unresolved. The source of this sequence is a middle-aged man with primary liver carcinoma and hepatitis B virus infection. The CDR3 nucleotides read TGCGCCAGCTATGCCGGTACAACTAATGAAAAACTGTTTTTT. Its translation: CASYAGTTNEKLFF.